One sample yielded the 8 T cell receptor beta chains listed below, sequenced in a study of blood T cell repertoires in COVID-19. TCRdb's table, derived via immunoSEQ multiplex PCR, lists solely in-frame clones and lacks some. The sample lists around 75,000 clones; 80% were seen once. Sequenced input: peripheral blood. These receptors were collected from a man aged 50-60 years with COVID-19, enrolled during active disease.

There are many counts of this clone. This rearrangement joins TRBV10-3 to TRBJ1-1; 8 bases are shared with TRBD1. This CDR3 comprises 13 residues. The junction had 0 bases not matched to a gene; V was cut back by 6 bases and J by 0 bases. Looked up from germline, CDR1 is ENHRY and CDR2 is SYGVKD. The CDR3 loop reads CAIRQGVNTEAFF. As DNA, the CDR3 is TGTGCCATCAGACAGGGGGTGAACACTGAAGCTTTCTTT.

The gene calls are TRBV30 and TRBJ2-7; D gene unclear. The germline V and J ends were trimmed by 0 bases and 3 bases, with 9 bases remaining between them. The germline gives CDR1 GTSNPN, CDR2 SVGIG (reference sequence). This CDR3 is 13 amino acids long. In DNA, the CDR3 is TGTGCCTGGAGTGTTTCTATATACTACGAGCAGTACTTC. Translated: CAWSVSIYYEQYF.

The count of this clone is one. The rearrangement links TRBV7-2 to TRBJ2-3; D not certain. This CDR3 contains 14 residues. Trimming stripped 5 bases from V and 6 bases from J, with 15 bases between. Germline values: CDR1 SGHTA, CDR2 FQGNSA. The CDR3, as DNA: TGTGCCAGCAGCCATAGAGACCAGGTGGATACGCAGTATTTT. Protein product: CASSHRDQVDTQYF.

The rearrangement uses TRBV5-5 and TRBJ1-1; TRBD1 aligns across 7 bases. CDR1 and CDR2 (germline): SGHKS, YYEKEE (reference sequence). The ends lost 2 bases at V and 6 bases at J; junction bases unmatched: 10. The length of the CDR3 is 15 residues. This CDR3 reads CASSFGARQGAEAFF. CDR3 DNA sequence: TGTGCCAGCAGCTTTGGGGCTCGTCAGGGGGCTGAAGCTTTCTTT.

The chain is built from TRBV2 and TRBJ1-1; a weak D match, TRBD1 (5 bases). CDR3 length: 13 amino acids. Germline assignment: CDR1 SNHLY and CDR2 FYNNEI. V was pared by 10 bases and J by 1 base, with 13 bases between. The CDR3 DNA sequence: TGTGCCACCTACAGGATCCAGAACACTGAAGCTTTCTTT. This encodes CATYRIQNTEAFF.

This clone has a handful of counts. The chain's CDR3 is CASSHVGDRGQLRYNEQFF. The DNA for the CDR3 is TGCGCCAGCAGTCATGTGGGGGACAGGGGGCAACTGAGATACAATGAGCAGTTCTTC. This rearrangement joins TRBV5-1 to TRBJ2-1; TRBD1 matches 12 bases. With V trimmed by 5 bases and J by 4 bases, 16 bases remained unmatched. Germline CDR1 reads SGHRS; CDR2 reads YFSETQ. This CDR3 is built from 19 residues.

This sequence joins TRBV6-6 and TRBJ1-1; weak D call: TRBD1 (6 bases). CDR3 length equals 13 residues. Germline V gives CDR1 MNHNY, CDR2 SVGAGI (reference sequence). The V gene lost 3 bases and the J gene lost 6 bases, with 11 bases spanning the gap. As DNA, the CDR3 is TGTGCCAGCAGTTATCAGGGGTCCGCTGAAGCTTTCTTT. It encodes CASSYQGSAEAFF.

The chain uses TRBV5-6 and TRBJ2-7; 7 bases align to TRBD1. With 2 bases clipped from V and 1 base from J, the junction kept 9 bases outside the gene matches. The CDR3 runs 16 residues. Germline CDR1 SGHDT, CDR2 YYEEEE. The CDR3 DNA reads as TGTGCCAGCAGCTTCCTTCGCTCAGGGGGATCCTACGAGCAGTACTTC. It encodes CASSFLRSGGSYEQYF.